The clone carrying this T cell receptor (beta chain) was seen a handful of times. The sample is drawn from a study of patients and donors after allogeneic stem cell transplantation. TCRdb called the RT-PCR reads again in MiXCR, with one record for every CDR3 protein. The sample has about 960,000 distinct CDR3 sequences; roughly 18% are singletons. V lost 4 bases and J 2 bases, leaving 16 bases between the germline ends. This CDR3 comprises 16 residues. CDR1 and CDR2 from the germline V gene are LGHDT and YNNKEL (reference sequence). The sequence came from a human donor who was either an allogeneic HSCT recipient or a stem cell or donor lymphocyte infusion donor (not recorded which). It is not recorded whose cells these are; they may come from a transplant donor. The sequencing sample was made of blood, either unsorted or a sorted T cell fraction (not recorded which). This chain joins TRBV3-1 and TRBJ2-3; tentative D call: TRBD2 (6 bases). In nucleotides, the CDR3 is TGTGCCAGCAGCCTAGGGACTCCTTCATACACAGATACGCAGTATTTT. Translating gives CASSLGTPSYTDTQYF.